Detailed here is one TCR beta chain. Assay: immunoSEQ multiplex PCR; the TCRdb copy retains only in-frame clones and omits some. This table holds about 99,000 clones, about 86% found once. The data stem from a study of T cell clones after liver transplantation. Trimming removed 2 bases at V and 6 bases at J, with 15 bases between. Germline V CDR1 and CDR2: SGHNT, YYREEE (reference sequence). The CDR3 extends over 15 amino acids. The material was CD4+ T cells from blood, obtained approximately 4 years after liver transplant. The chain employs TRBV5-4 and TRBJ2-1; D may be TRBD1 (6 bases). The receptor's source is a human patient who received a liver transplant. The T cells may partly be graft donor cells. CDR3 region: CASSLPQGGLNEQFF. The CDR3 DNA is TGTGCCAGCAGCTTACCACAGGGTGGTCTCAATGAGCAGTTCTTC.